The entry below describes one TCR beta chain. These data are taken from a study of glioma-infiltrating T cells after dendritic cell vaccination. This CDR3 contains 15 residues. Germline-derived CDR1 and CDR2 are MNHEY and SVGAGI. V gave up 6 bases and J gave up 2 bases; unmatched junction bases: 6. Amplification used 60 V beta primers and 13 J beta primers. The data were produced by immunoSEQ multiplex PCR, yet TCRdb's version contains in-frame clones alone and is incomplete. The data contain fewer than 90,000 clones, less than 90% of them singletons. Indicated time point: after dendritic cell vaccination, including at tumor progression/relapse.

Sequenced material: blood, taken after dendritic cell vaccination. The receptor was isolated from a human donor with glioblastoma. This chain links TRBV6-5 with TRBJ1-2; 10 nucleotides line up with TRBD1. Here the CDR3 reads CASSRPGQGNYGYTF. CDR3 in DNA: TGTGCCAGCAGCCGCCCGGGACAGGGGAACTATGGCTACACCTTC.